The subject of this entry is one TCR beta chain. What it binds is unknown. These data belong to a study of T cell responses to AZD1222 COVID-19 vaccine. Findings and limits, study-wide: Increases in Spike-specific TCR breadth and depth were seen after two AZD1222 doses. At baseline, just 6 or 7 AZD1222 recipients tested seropositive.

Analyses pooled second doses at about 4 or about 12 weeks. Germline V gene sequence: CDR1 SGHTA, CDR2 FQGNSA. The V gene lost 3 bases and the J gene lost 4 bases, with 15 bases spanning the gap. This CDR3 region has 15 residues. TCRdb's table, derived via immunoSEQ multiplex PCR, lists solely in-frame clones and lacks some. The table includes over 110,000 clones, roughly nine tenths detected once. This chain links TRBV7-2 with TRBJ1-2, with D hard to call. This TCR came from an adult who received the AZD1222 COVID-19 vaccine. Sequenced material: peripheral blood, taken 28 days after the second AZD1222 dose. CDR3 sequence (DNA): TGTGCCAGCAGCTTGGGTGATGGGAGATTCTATGGCTACACCTTC. Translation gives CASSLGDGRFYGYTF.